Sequencing of this T cell receptor (beta chain) was carried out in a study of regulatory T cells in long-lasting Graves disease. Time point denoted: persistent/refractory GD, antithyroid drugs over 5 years with positive TRAb. TCR sequences were obtained from RNA taken from PBMCs. Arm-PCR of CDR3 regions and iRepertoire HTBI primers were the basis on which TCR beta libraries were built. TCRdb recomputed calls from the multiplex PCR reads with MiXCR, one row per CDR3 protein. The data contain over 450,000 distinct CDR3 sequences, roughly a fifth of them singletons. Trimming pared 7 bases from V and 2 bases from J, leaving 9 bases between. The CDR3 extends over 12 amino acids. As for this clonotype: With a much larger clone just one base away, this may be a read error.

This TCR was recovered from a female donor with Graves disease. The sample consisted of peripheral blood mononuclear cells (PBMCs), taken when the disease was refractory, from a patient treated with antithyroid drugs. The rearrangement uses TRBV12-3 or TRBV12-4 and TRBJ2-7; a weak D match, TRBD1 (5 bases). CDR3 amino acids: CASTWGPYEQYF. DNA for the CDR3: TGTGCCAGCACCTGGGGCCCCTACGAGCAGTACTTC.